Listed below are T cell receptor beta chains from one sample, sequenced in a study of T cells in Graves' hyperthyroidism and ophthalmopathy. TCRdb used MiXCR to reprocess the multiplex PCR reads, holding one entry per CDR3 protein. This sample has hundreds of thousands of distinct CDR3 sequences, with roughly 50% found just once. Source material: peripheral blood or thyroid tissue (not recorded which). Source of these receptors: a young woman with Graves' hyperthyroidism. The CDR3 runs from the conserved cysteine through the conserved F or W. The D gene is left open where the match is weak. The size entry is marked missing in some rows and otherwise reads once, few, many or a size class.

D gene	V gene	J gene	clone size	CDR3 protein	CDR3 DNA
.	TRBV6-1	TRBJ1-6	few	CASSELVRDSPLHF	TGTGCCAGCAGTGAATTGGTTCGGGACTCACCCCTCCACTTT
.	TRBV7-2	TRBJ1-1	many	CASSFTIDTEAFF	TGTGCCAGCAGCTTCACTATCGACACTGAAGCTTTCTTT
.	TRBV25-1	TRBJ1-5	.	CASSLGFGYSNQPQHF	TGTGCCAGCAGTTTGGGTTTTGGGTATAGCAATCAGCCCCAGCATTTT
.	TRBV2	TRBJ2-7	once	CATSDLRIDEQYF	TGTGCCACCAGTGATTTGCGCATAGATGAGCAGTACTTC
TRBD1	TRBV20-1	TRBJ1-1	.	CSARQGFTEAFF	TGCAGTGCAAGACAGGGTTTCACTGAAGCTTTCTTT
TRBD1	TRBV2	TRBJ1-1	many	CASRGQGKTAEAFF	TGTGCCAGCAGAGGACAGGGTAAAACGGCTGAAGCTTTCTTT
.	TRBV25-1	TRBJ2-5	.	CASSPTANQETQYF	TGTGCCAGCTCACCAACAGCAAACCAAGAGACCCAGTACTTC
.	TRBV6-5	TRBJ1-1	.	CASKIQDNAEAFF	TGTGCCAGCAAGATCCAGGATAACGCTGAAGCTTTCTTT
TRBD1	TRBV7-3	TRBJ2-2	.	CASSPWTGDTGELFF	TGTGCCAGCAGCCCATGGACAGGGGACACCGGGGAGCTGTTTTTT
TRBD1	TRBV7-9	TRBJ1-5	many	CASSAGQGQPQHF	TGTGCCAGCAGCGCGGGACAGGGCCAGCCCCAGCATTTT
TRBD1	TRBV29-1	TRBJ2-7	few	CSVEVAGGASEQYF	TGCAGCGTTGAGGTAGCAGGGGGCGCCTCCGAGCAGTACTTC
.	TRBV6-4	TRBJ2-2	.	CASQDRELFF	TGTGCCAGCCAGGACAGGGAGCTGTTTTTT
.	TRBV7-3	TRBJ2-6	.	CASSKGRGDNVLTF	TGTGCCAGCTCCAAGGGGCGAGGGGACAACGTCCTGACTTTC
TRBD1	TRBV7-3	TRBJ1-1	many	CASSLMAGGAEAFF	TGTGCCAGCAGCTTAATGGCAGGGGGCGCTGAAGCTTTCTTT